The 16 T cell receptor beta chains listed next were all sequenced from one sample in a study of beta chain features in type 1 diabetes. Expressed TCRB transcripts were sequenced after all isolated RNA was converted to cDNA. Profiling relied on immunoSEQ multiplex PCR, and the TCRdb table lists in-frame clones only, not all of them. The sample holds about 620,000 clones, about 16% seen once. The source material was naive CD4+ T cells from blood. These receptors all come from a man younger than 35 in good health.

The chain couples TRBV9 to TRBJ2-3; the D gene is possibly TRBD1 (6 bases). The CDR3 contains 12 residues. V was cut by 3 bases and J by 7 bases, with 9 bases left in between. Germline V gives CDR1 SGDLS, CDR2 YYNGEE. The CDR3: CASSGDKYTQYF. CDR3 in DNA: TGTGCCAGCAGCGGGGACAAATATACGCAGTATTTT.

J is TRBJ1-5 and V is TRBV7-9; 7 bases line up with TRBD1. CDR3 length equals 15 residues. The germline V gene encodes CDR1 SEHNR and CDR2 FQNEAQ (reference sequence). The junction had 10 bases not matched to a gene; V was cut back by 8 bases and J by 3 bases. The CDR3 region is CASEGQNNYNQPQHF. In DNA, the CDR3 is TGTGCCAGCGAGGGACAGAACAATTACAATCAGCCCCAGCATTTT.

The chain employs TRBV7-3 and TRBJ1-1; TRBD1 might be the D (5 bases). The CDR3 consists of 14 residues. Per germline, CDR1 SGHTA and CDR2 FQGTGA. The ends were cut back, 4 bases at V and 4 bases at J, with 13 bases in the middle. CDR3 loop: CASSSSGLGTEAFF. The CDR3 bases are TGTGCCAGCAGCTCCTCAGGGTTGGGCACTGAAGCTTTCTTT.

The chain is built from TRBV30 and TRBJ1-6; 8 bases are a match to TRBD1. CDR1 GTSNPN and CDR2 SVGIG come from the germline V gene (reference sequence). After removal of 3 bases from V and 12 bases from J, the junction contained 10 bases not matched to a gene. The CDR3 consists of 14 residues. The CDR3 DNA reads as TGTGCCTGGAGGCAAGACAGGGGCCAATTACCCCTCCACTTT. This sequence encodes CAWRQDRGQLPLHF.

This clone showed up just a few times. The chain uses TRBV5-4 and TRBJ2-7; 11 bases are shared with TRBD1. The germline V gene has CDR1 SGHNT and CDR2 YYREEE (reference sequence). With V trimmed by 4 bases and J by 4 bases, 4 bases remained unmatched. The CDR3 runs to 14 residues. Written as DNA, the CDR3 is TGTGCCAGCAGCGTGGACAGGGGGCCGTACGAGCAGTACTTC. Translated, it gives CASSVDRGPYEQYF. Supplemented by reference TRBV5-4 and TRBJ2-7, the full variable domain reads ETGVTQSPTHLIKTRGQQVTLRCSSQSGHNTVSWYQQALGQGPQFIFQYYREEENGRGNFPPRFSGLQFPNYSSELNVNALELDDSALYLCASSVDRGPYEQYFGPGTRLTVT.

The gene calls are TRBV4-1 and TRBJ2-3; 11 nucleotides agree with TRBD2. J lost 2 bases, V lost 4 bases, and 11 bases had no gene match. The CDR3 has 18 amino acids. From germline, CDR1 is MGHRA and CDR2 YSYEKL. The CDR3 sequence is CASSLPGSTSGNTDTQYF. The CDR3 nucleotides are TGCGCCAGCAGCCTCCCTGGGTCGACTAGCGGGAACACAGATACGCAGTATTTT.

This chain uses TRBV2 with TRBJ2-7, with 7 bases matching TRBD1. Germline trimming cut 11 bases from V and 2 bases from J; bases unmatched to any gene: 21. The CDR3 runs to 17 residues. From germline, CDR1 is SNHLY and CDR2 FYNNEI. The CDR3 nucleotides are TGTGCCCGCCGAAAAGGGAAGACAGGGCCCTCCACCTACGAGCAGTACTTC. Its protein product is CARRKGKTGPSTYEQYF.

This clone has a handful of counts. Here the CDR3 reads CASSPTGGPRETQYF. CDR3 coding DNA: TGTGCCAGCTCCCCCACAGGGGGTCCGCGAGAGACCCAGTACTTC. This rearrangement joins TRBV18 to TRBJ2-5; TRBD1 matches at 8 bases. There are 15 residues in the CDR3. Per germline, CDR1 KGHSH and CDR2 LQKENI. V shed 6 bases, J shed 4 bases, and the junction held 10 bases outside the gene matches.

This chain connects TRBV7-3 to TRBJ1-2; 7 bases agree with TRBD1. The germline gives CDR1 SGHTA, CDR2 FQGTGA. V lost 4 bases, J lost 2 bases, and 7 bases stayed unmatched. The CDR3 length is 15 residues. The CDR3 here is CASSSQGESNYGYTF. The DNA for the CDR3 is TGTGCCAGCAGCTCCCAGGGGGAATCCAACTATGGCTACACCTTC.

The chain links TRBV27 to TRBJ2-3, with D possibly being TRBD1 (6 bases). Trimming removed 4 bases at V and 0 bases at J, with 8 bases between. This CDR3 spans 14 amino acids. CDR1 and CDR2 from the germline V gene are MNHEY and SMNVEV (reference sequence). CDR3 nucleotides: TGTGCCAGCAGTTCCGGACAGAGCACAGATACGCAGTATTTT. Protein product: CASSSGQSTDTQYF.

This clone was counted a few times. The chain recombines TRBV4-2 with TRBJ1-3; D gene uncertain. This CDR3 spans 15 amino acids. Trimming shortened V by 1 base and J by 2 bases, and 9 bases separated the two germline ends. Per the germline V gene, CDR1 is LGHNA and CDR2 is YNFKEQ. CDR3 protein: CASSQGPGTGNTIYF. CDR3 in DNA: TGTGCCAGCAGCCAAGGCCCGGGGACTGGAAACACCATATATTTT.

V is TRBV28 and J is TRBJ1-2; D uncertain. The CDR3 totals 14 residues. Germline V gene sequence: CDR1 MDHEN, CDR2 SYDVKM. Trimming stripped 2 bases from V and 4 bases from J, with 11 bases between. The CDR3 is CASSLGPRLYGYTF. The CDR3 DNA follows: TGTGCCAGCAGTTTAGGTCCACGACTCTATGGCTACACCTTC.

Only a few counts were recorded for this clone. The chain joins TRBV25-1 to TRBJ1-5; a weak D match, TRBD1 (5 bases). The CDR3 is made up of 13 amino acids. In germline, CDR1 is MGHDK, CDR2 SYGVNS. With 8 bases removed from V and 6 bases from J, the gap between germline ends came to 14 bases. CDR3 protein: CASSPWGGQPQHF. CDR3 coding DNA: TGTGCCAGCTCTCCGTGGGGGGGTCAGCCCCAGCATTTT.

This clone was recorded a few times. This chain joins TRBV20-1 and TRBJ2-1; D call uncertain. The V gene's germline CDR1 is DFQATT and CDR2 SNEGSKA (reference sequence). The CDR3 is made up of 10 amino acids. Trimming left V 3 bases short and J 5 bases short, with 2 bases between. CDR3 DNA sequence: TGCAGTGCTAGCAACAATGAGCAGTTCTTC. This gives the protein CSASNNEQFF.

This clone showed up just a few times. The chain employs TRBV5-4 and TRBJ2-1; 14 bases agree with TRBD2. The CDR3 covers 15 residues. Per germline, CDR1 SGHNT and CDR2 YYREEE (reference sequence). The ends lost 4 bases at V and 9 bases at J; junction bases unmatched: 6. The CDR3 nucleotides are TGTGCCAGCAGCACCGGGACTAGCGGGAGACCTGAGCAGTTCTTC. This codes for CASSTGTSGRPEQFF.

This clone has only a few counts. J is TRBJ2-7 and V is TRBV30; TRBD1 matches at 8 bases. The CDR3 sequence is 19 residues long. V gave up 2 bases and J gave up 3 bases; unmatched junction bases: 21. Germline values: CDR1 GTSNPN, CDR2 SVGIG (reference sequence). The CDR3, as DNA: TGTGCCTGGAGTCAAGGAGCAGGGGGCGACTGGGGATTACACTACGAGCAGTACTTC. Amino acid sequence: CAWSQGAGGDWGLHYEQYF.